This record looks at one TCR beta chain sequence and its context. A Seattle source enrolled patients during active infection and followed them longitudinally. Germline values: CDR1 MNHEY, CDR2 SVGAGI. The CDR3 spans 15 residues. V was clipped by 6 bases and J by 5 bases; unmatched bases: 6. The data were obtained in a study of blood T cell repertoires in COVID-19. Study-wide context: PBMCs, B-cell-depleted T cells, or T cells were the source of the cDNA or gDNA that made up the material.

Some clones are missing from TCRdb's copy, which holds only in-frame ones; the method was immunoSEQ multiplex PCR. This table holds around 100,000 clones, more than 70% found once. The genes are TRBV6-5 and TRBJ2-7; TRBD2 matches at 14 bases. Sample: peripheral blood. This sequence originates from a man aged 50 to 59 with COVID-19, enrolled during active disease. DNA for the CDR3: TGTGCCAGCAGCAGACTAGCGGGGGGGCGAAACGAGCAGTACTTC. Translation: CASSRLAGGRNEQYF.